These 18 T cell receptor beta chains were all obtained from the same sample, sequenced in a study of T cell responses to AZD1222 COVID-19 vaccine. Sequencing used immunoSEQ multiplex PCR; TCRdb keeps in-frame clones, though not all of them. The sample yields 110,000 or so clones, 80% to 90% seen once. This material consisted of peripheral blood, taken on day 0 of AZD1222 vaccination. These receptors all come from an adult in good health.

The rearrangement links TRBV4-1 to TRBJ2-1; 13 positions match TRBD2. The CDR3 extends over 18 amino acids. V was clipped by 4 bases and J by 2 bases; unmatched bases: 8. The germline V gene encodes CDR1 MGHRA and CDR2 YSYEKL. CDR3 in amino acids: CASSPDPGTSGTYNEQFF. As DNA, the CDR3 is TGCGCCAGCAGCCCAGATCCTGGGACTAGCGGGACCTACAATGAGCAGTTCTTC.

The genes are TRBV9 and TRBJ2-7, with 8 bases identical to TRBD1. This CDR3 is 14 amino acids long. Germline V lookup: CDR1 SGDLS, CDR2 YYNGEE. The ends lost 0 bases at V and 5 bases at J; junction bases unmatched: 4. CDR3 residues: CASSVGTGFHEQYF. The CDR3 nucleotides read TGTGCCAGCAGCGTAGGGACAGGGTTCCACGAGCAGTACTTC.

This clone has just a few counts. The chain combines TRBV19 with TRBJ2-1; TRBD1 matches 12 bases. J gave up 8 bases and V 1 base, and 6 bases lay outside the gene matches. The CDR3 extends over 16 amino acids. Germline V CDR1 and CDR2: LNHDA, SQIVND (reference sequence). CDR3 protein: CASSIGGTGGIDEQFF. CDR3 bases: TGTGCCAGTAGTATAGGCGGGACAGGGGGCATCGATGAGCAGTTCTTC.

The chain combines TRBV4-1 with TRBJ2-1, with TRBD2 matching 9 bases. Germline V CDR1 and CDR2: MGHRA, YSYEKL. Germline trimming cut 4 bases from V and 3 bases from J; bases unmatched to any gene: 7. This CDR3 has 16 residues. This chain's CDR3 is CASSPTSGYNYNEQFF. The DNA for the CDR3 is TGCGCCAGCAGCCCGACTAGCGGCTATAACTACAATGAGCAGTTCTTC.

The chain joins TRBV19 to TRBJ2-7; 9 nucleotides agree with TRBD1. This CDR3 contains 14 residues. With 6 bases clipped from V and 2 bases from J, the junction kept 5 bases outside the gene matches. The germline CDR1 and CDR2 sequences are LNHDA and SQIVND (reference sequence). Here the CDR3 DNA reads TGTGCCAGTAGGAGGGGGACAGGGACCTACGAGCAGTACTTC. It is translated as CASRRGTGTYEQYF.

V is TRBV19 and J is TRBJ1-5; D gene uncertain. Between the trimmed V and J ends, which lost 3 bases and 9 bases, there was a span of 9 bases. The germline V gene has CDR1 LNHDA and CDR2 SQIVND (reference sequence). The CDR3 extends over 12 amino acids. CDR3 protein: CASSILAGPQHF. The CDR3, as DNA: TGTGCCAGTAGTATCCTTGCGGGGCCCCAGCATTTT. Based on the CDR3 plus reference TRBV19 and TRBJ1-5, the full variable domain is DGGITQSPKYLFRKEGQNVTLSCEQNLNHDAMYWYRQDPGQGLRLIYYSQIVNDFQKGDIAEGYSVSREKKESFPLTVTSAQKNPTAFYLCASSILAGPQHFGDGTRLSIL.

The genes are TRBV19 and TRBJ1-3, with a tentative D call TRBD1 (5 bases). The CDR3 extends over 15 amino acids. V was shortened by 5 bases and J by 2 bases, with 13 bases between the two germline ends. Germline values: CDR1 LNHDA, CDR2 SQIVND (reference sequence). The CDR3 DNA reads TGTGCCAGTAGTCGTCAGGGCCACCCTGGAAACACCATATATTTT. Its translation is CASSRQGHPGNTIYF.

The V call is TRBV2, the J call TRBJ1-5; D is uncertain. This CDR3 contains 15 residues. Germline loops: CDR1 SNHLY, CDR2 FYNNEI. The ends were cut back, 6 bases at V and 4 bases at J, with 16 bases in the middle. Here the CDR3 DNA reads TGTGCCAGCAGGGGAGGGCCATCAGATAATCAGCCCCAGCATTTT. Protein: CASRGGPSDNQPQHF. The full variable domain, with the rest looked up from reference TRBV2 and TRBJ1-5, is EPEVTQTPSHQVTQMGQEVILRCVPISNHLYFYWYRQILGQKVEFLVSFYNNEISEKSEIFDDQFSVERPDGSNFTLKIRSTKLEDSAMYFCASRGGPSDNQPQHFGDGTRLSIL.

The J gene is TRBJ2-7, the V gene TRBV18; D may be TRBD1 (5 bases). CDR1 is KGHSH and CDR2 is LQKENI in the germline V gene. There are 13 residues in the CDR3. V gave up 3 bases and J gave up 5 bases, with 11 bases separating them. CDR3 sequence (DNA): TGTGCCAGCTCACCGGACATATCGAACGAGCAGTACTTC. Protein sequence: CASSPDISNEQYF.

This chain connects TRBV21-1 to TRBJ1-2. TRBV21-1 is recorded as a pseudogene. This CDR3 comprises 8 residues. The CDR3, as DNA: TGTGCCAGCAGCAAGAGTACCTTC. This encodes CASSKSTF.

The rearrangement links TRBV5-1 to TRBJ1-1; 10 nucleotides agree with TRBD1. J gave up 3 bases and V 4 bases, and 12 bases lay outside the gene matches. This CDR3 is 17 amino acids long. CDR1 is SGHRS and CDR2 is YFSETQ in the germline V gene. The chain's CDR3 is CASSLRDRGNADTEAFF. CDR3 sequence (DNA): TGCGCCAGCAGCCTCCGGGACAGGGGAAACGCGGACACTGAAGCTTTCTTT.

The chain combines TRBV6-1 with TRBJ1-6, with D perhaps matching TRBD1 (6 bases). With 1 base removed from V and 8 bases from J, the gap between germline ends came to 12 bases. Per germline, CDR1 MNHNS and CDR2 SASEGT. There are 15 residues in the CDR3. CDR3 in DNA: TGTGCCAGCAGTGAAGGATTGCAGGGGCATTCACCCCTCCACTTT. This gives the protein CASSEGLQGHSPLHF.

This chain links TRBV6-2 or TRBV6-3 with TRBJ2-2; 9 nucleotides match TRBD2. The CDR3 loop spans 16 amino acids. Germline loops: CDR1 MNHEY, CDR2 SVGEGT. V dropped 4 bases and J dropped 0; count of bases not matched to a gene: 3. CDR3 loop: CASSLAGGTNTGELFF. CDR3 coding DNA: TGTGCCAGCAGTTTGGCGGGAGGGACGAACACCGGGGAGCTGTTTTTT.

This clone was seen just once. The chain is built from TRBV5-4 and TRBJ2-7; a weak D match, TRBD2 (6 bases). Per germline, CDR1 SGHNT and CDR2 YYREEE (reference sequence). CDR3 length: 15 amino acids. Trimming stripped 0 bases from V and 2 bases from J, with 12 bases between. Here the CDR3 reads CASSLGLVGTYEQYF. The CDR3 DNA sequence: TGTGCCAGCAGCTTGGGACTAGTAGGTACCTACGAGCAGTACTTC. Full variable domain (outside the CDR3, taken from reference TRBV5-4 and TRBJ2-7): ETGVTQSPTHLIKTRGQQVTLRCSSQSGHNTVSWYQQALGQGPQFIFQYYREEENGRGNFPPRFSGLQFPNYSSELNVNALELDDSALYLCASSLGLVGTYEQYFGPGTRLTVT.

The count of this clone is one. This chain uses TRBV12-3 or TRBV12-4 with TRBJ1-2, with D maybe TRBD1 (5 bases). The CDR3 covers 12 residues. The V gene lost 10 bases and the J gene lost 1 base, with 10 bases spanning the gap. This CDR3 reads CATGTNNYGYTF. The CDR3 coding sequence is TGTGCCACCGGGACGAATAACTATGGCTACACCTTC.

V usage is TRBV7-9 and J usage is TRBJ1-3; no firm D call. Germline CDR1 and CDR2: SEHNR and FQNEAQ (reference sequence). Trimming took 8 bases from V and 0 from J, leaving 5 bases between them. CDR3 length: 12 amino acids. In DNA, the CDR3 is TGTGCCAGCCAGAACTCTGGAAACACCATATATTTT. This translates into CASQNSGNTIYF.

The chain uses TRBV24-1 and TRBJ2-1, with D perhaps assigned TRBD1 or TRBD2 (5 bases each). Trimming left V 1 base short and J 10 bases short, with 13 bases between. This CDR3 is built from 14 residues. CDR1 KGHDR and CDR2 SFDVKD come from the germline V gene. CDR3 nucleotide sequence: TGTGCCACCAGTGATTTTACCGGGGCGTCAGAGCAGTTCTTC. It translates to CATSDFTGASEQFF.

The chain is built from TRBV19 and TRBJ1-1, with 8 bases matching TRBD1. The CDR3 runs to 14 residues. With V trimmed by 9 bases and J by 6 bases, 12 bases remained unmatched. Germline V lookup: CDR1 LNHDA, CDR2 SQIVND (reference sequence). DNA for the CDR3: TGTGCCAGCAGCAGGGGGCGTCTATCAGCTGAAGCTTTCTTT. Its protein is CASSRGRLSAEAFF.